Sequencing of this T cell receptor beta chain was carried out in a study of blood T cell repertoires in COVID-19. Study members were between roughly 18 and 100 years old and lived in 20 to 30 US regions. Trimming shortened V by 4 bases and J by 0 bases, and 10 bases separated the two germline ends. Germline CDR1 is SGHRS and CDR2 is YFSETQ. The CDR3 has 14 amino acids. Produced via immunoSEQ multiplex PCR; TCRdb's table is partial and in-frame only. This table holds nearly 250,000 clones, 90% found once. The receptor comes from a man aged 45-65 years who had been exposed to COVID-19. The chain links TRBV5-1 to TRBJ2-5; D possibly corresponds to TRBD2 (5 bases). Sequenced sample: PBMCs or T cells enriched from blood (not recorded which). For the CDR3, the DNA is TGCGCCAGCAGCAAAGCGACTAACCAAGAGACCCAGTACTTC. Translated: CASSKATNQETQYF.